The 2 T cell receptor beta chains below come from one sample, sequenced in a study of cytomegalovirus exposure and HLA in healthy donors. 13 Jbeta primers and 60 Vbeta primers were used for the PCR. The data were produced by immunoSEQ multiplex PCR, yet TCRdb's version contains in-frame clones alone and is incomplete. The sample spans around 48,000 clones; the ten largest clones claim less than 2.5%. Sequenced sample: PBMCs. These receptors were taken from a female donor in good health and CMV-seronegative.

The chain carries TRBV5-1 and TRBJ1-3; D gene unclear. CDR3 length: 15 residues. The ends were cut back, 4 bases at V and 3 bases at J, with 14 bases in the middle. Germline V gene data show CDR1 as SGHRS and CDR2 as YFSETQ. The CDR3 nucleotides are TGCGCCAGCAGCCCCACCACTAACCGTGGAAACACCATATATTTT. Translation gives CASSPTTNRGNTIYF.

The genes are TRBV30 and TRBJ1-5; 7 positions match TRBD1. The CDR3 is 13 residues long. Germline V gene lookup returns CDR1 GTSNPN and CDR2 SVGIG (reference sequence). The V segment lost 1 base and the J segment 7 bases; nucleotides outside the gene matches: 4. The DNA of the CDR3 is TGTGCCTGGAGTGACAGGGGAGTCCAGCCCCAGCATTTT. Translation: CAWSDRGVQPQHF.